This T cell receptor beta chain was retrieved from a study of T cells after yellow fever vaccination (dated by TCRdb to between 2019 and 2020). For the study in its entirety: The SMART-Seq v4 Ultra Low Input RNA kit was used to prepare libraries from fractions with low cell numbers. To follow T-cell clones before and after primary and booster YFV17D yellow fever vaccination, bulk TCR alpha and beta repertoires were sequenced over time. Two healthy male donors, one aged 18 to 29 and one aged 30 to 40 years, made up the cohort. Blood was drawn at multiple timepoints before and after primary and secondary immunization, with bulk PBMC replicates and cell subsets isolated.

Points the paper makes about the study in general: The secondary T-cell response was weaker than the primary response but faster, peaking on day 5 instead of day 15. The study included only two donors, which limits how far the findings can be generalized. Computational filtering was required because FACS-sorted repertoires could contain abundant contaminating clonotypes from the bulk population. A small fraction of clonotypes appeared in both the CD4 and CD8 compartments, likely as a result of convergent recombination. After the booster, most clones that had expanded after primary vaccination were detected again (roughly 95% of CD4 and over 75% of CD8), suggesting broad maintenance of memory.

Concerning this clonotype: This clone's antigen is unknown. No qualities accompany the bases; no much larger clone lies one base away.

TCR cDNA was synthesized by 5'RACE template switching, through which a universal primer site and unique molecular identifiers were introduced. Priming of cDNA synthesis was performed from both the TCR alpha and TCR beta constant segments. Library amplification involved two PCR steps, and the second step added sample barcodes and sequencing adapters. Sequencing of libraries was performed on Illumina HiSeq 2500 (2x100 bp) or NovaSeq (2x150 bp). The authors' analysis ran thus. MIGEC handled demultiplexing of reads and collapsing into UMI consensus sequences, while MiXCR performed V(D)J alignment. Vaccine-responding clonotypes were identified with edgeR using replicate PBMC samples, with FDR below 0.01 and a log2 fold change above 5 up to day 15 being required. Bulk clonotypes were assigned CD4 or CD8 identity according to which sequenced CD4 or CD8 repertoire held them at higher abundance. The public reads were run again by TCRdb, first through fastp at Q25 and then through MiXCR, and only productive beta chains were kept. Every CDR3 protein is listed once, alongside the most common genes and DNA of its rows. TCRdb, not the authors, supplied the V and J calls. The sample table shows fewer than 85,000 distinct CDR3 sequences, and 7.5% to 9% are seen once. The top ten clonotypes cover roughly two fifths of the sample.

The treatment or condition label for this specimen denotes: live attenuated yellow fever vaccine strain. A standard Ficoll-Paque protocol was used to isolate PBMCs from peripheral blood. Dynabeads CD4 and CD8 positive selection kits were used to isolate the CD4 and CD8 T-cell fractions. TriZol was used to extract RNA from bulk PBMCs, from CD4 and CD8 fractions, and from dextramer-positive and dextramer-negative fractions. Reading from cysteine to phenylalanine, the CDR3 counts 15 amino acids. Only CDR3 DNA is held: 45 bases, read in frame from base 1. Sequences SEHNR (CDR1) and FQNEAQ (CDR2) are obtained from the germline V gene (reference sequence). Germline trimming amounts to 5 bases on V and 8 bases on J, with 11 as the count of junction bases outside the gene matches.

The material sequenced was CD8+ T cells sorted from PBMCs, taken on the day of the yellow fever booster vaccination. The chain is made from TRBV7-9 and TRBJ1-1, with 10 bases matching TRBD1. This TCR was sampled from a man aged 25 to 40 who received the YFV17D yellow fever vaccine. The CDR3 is CASSPGTGVATEAFF. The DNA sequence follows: TGTGCCAGCAGCCCCGGGACAGGGGTGGCTACGGAAGCTTTCTTT.